This passage covers 6 T cell receptor beta chains from one sample sequenced in a study of blood T cell repertoires in COVID-19. TCRdb keeps only in-frame clones here, not all; method: immunoSEQ multiplex PCR. The sample contains roughly 230,000 clones, about 88% of which appear only once. The sample comprised peripheral blood. Receptors originate from a man between 65 and 79 years old with acute or convalescent COVID-19.

The chain uses TRBV7-2 and TRBJ2-6, with D perhaps TRBD2 (5 bases). From germline, CDR1 is SGHTA and CDR2 FQGNSA. The CDR3 covers 16 residues. Trimming shortened V by 2 bases and J by 4 bases, and 12 bases separated the two germline ends. The CDR3 DNA sequence: TGTGCCAGCAGCTTACGGCGGGTAACCGGGGCCAACGTCCTGACTTTC. Translating gives CASSLRRVTGANVLTF.

The chain is built from TRBV28 and TRBJ1-2, with unresolved D. Germline lookup yields CDR1 MDHEN and CDR2 SYDVKM. The CDR3 runs to 12 residues. V lost 2 bases and J 4 bases, leaving 5 bases between the germline ends. The CDR3 region is CASSLGGYGYTF. The CDR3 DNA reads as TGTGCCAGCAGTTTAGGAGGCTATGGCTACACCTTC.

The sample holds a few counts of this clone. The genes are TRBV5-1 and TRBJ1-5, with D tentatively TRBD1 (5 bases). Trimming shortened V by 5 bases and J by 6 bases, and 12 bases separated the two germline ends. CDR1 and CDR2 from the germline V gene are SGHRS and YFSETQ. The CDR3 totals 13 residues. The DNA of the CDR3 is TGCGCCAGCAGTGTTTTCGGGGGTCAGCCCCAGCATTTT. The encoded protein is CASSVFGGQPQHF.

The chain is built from TRBV19 and TRBJ1-1; D remains unclear. CDR3 length: 14 residues. Trimming stripped 1 base from V and 4 bases from J, with 10 bases between. Germline values: CDR1 LNHDA, CDR2 SQIVND (reference sequence). The CDR3 protein is CASSIAGIRTEAFF. CDR3 bases: TGTGCCAGTAGTATAGCAGGCATTCGCACTGAAGCTTTCTTT.

J is TRBJ1-1 and V is TRBV6-6, with D perhaps matching TRBD1 (5 bases). Trimming took 9 bases from V and 0 from J, leaving 14 bases between them. Germline-derived CDR1 and CDR2 are MNHNY and SVGAGI (reference sequence). This CDR3 is built from 14 residues. The CDR3 nucleotides are TGTGCCAGTGCGGGGCTACCCATGAACACTGAAGCTTTCTTT. Protein product: CASAGLPMNTEAFF.

The chain joins TRBV27 to TRBJ1-2, with 9 bases that match TRBD1. The CDR3 is 18 amino acids. CDR1 is MNHEY and CDR2 is SMNVEV in the germline V gene (reference sequence). V shed 4 bases and J 3 bases; nucleotides not matched to a gene: 15. This CDR3 reads CASSSLGQGSARDYGYTF. The CDR3 bases are TGTGCCAGCAGTTCTCTCGGACAGGGGTCCGCTCGAGACTATGGCTACACCTTC.